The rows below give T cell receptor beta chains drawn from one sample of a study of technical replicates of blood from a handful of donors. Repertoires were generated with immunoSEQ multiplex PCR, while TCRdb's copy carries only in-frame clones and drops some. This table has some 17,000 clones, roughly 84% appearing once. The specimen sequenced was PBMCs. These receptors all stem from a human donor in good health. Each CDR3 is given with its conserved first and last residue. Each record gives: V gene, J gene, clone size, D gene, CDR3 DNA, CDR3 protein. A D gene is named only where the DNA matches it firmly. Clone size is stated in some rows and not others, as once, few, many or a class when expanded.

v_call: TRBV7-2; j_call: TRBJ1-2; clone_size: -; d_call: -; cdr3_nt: TGTGCCAGCAGCTTGGGCACCCCGCCTGAGTATGGCTACACCTTC; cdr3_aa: CASSLGTPPEYGYTF
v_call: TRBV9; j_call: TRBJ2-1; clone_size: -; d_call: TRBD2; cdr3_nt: TGTGCCAGCAGCGTAGGTACGGGACTACTCACCTCCTACAATGAGCAGTTCTTC; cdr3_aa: CASSVGTGLLTSYNEQFF
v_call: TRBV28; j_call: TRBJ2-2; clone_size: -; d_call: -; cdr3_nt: TGTGCCAGCACCTCCCCGGGAGAGCGGAACACCGGGGAGCTGTTTTTT; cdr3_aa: CASTSPGERNTGELFF
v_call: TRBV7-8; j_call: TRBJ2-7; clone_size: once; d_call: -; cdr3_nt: TGTGCCAGCAGCATCCGTTTGGCGGGGTCCTACGAGCAGTACTTC; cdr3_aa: CASSIRLAGSYEQYF
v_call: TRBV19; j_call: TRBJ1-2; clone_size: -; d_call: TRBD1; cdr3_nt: TGTGCCAGTAGTCCGACCACAGGGGGGTATGGCTACACCTTC; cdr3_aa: CASSPTTGGYGYTF
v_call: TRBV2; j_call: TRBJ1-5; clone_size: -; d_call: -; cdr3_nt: TGTGCCAGCAGGGCCGGGTCCGGAGGTCAGCCCCAGCATTTT; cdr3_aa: CASRAGSGGQPQHF
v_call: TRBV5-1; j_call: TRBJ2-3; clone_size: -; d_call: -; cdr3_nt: TGCGCCAGCAGCACAGCGGACTGGGGTGGAGATACGCAGTATTTT; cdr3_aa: CASSTADWGGDTQYF
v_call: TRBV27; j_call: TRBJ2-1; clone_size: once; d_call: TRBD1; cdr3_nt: TGTGCCAGCGGACAGGGTAGGTCCTACAATGAGCAGTTCTTC; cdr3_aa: CASGQGRSYNEQFF
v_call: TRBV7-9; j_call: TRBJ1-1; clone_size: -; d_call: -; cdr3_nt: TGTGCCAGCAGCCGACCGGGGGTAGGTGACACTGAAGCTTTCTTT; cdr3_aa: CASSRPGVGDTEAFF
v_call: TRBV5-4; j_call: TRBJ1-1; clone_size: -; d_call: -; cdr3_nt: TGTGCCAGCAGCTTCGGGACAAACGAAGCTTTCTTT; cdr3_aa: CASSFGTNEAFF
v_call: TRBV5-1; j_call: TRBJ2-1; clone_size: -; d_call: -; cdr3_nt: TGCGCCAGCAGAAACGGGGATTACAATGAGCAGTTCTTC; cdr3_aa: CASRNGDYNEQFF
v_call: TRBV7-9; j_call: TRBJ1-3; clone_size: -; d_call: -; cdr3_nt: TGTGCCAGCAGCTCCATCGAAGGAGACGGATCTACCTCTGGAAACACCATATATTTT; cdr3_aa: CASSSIEGDGSTSGNTIYF
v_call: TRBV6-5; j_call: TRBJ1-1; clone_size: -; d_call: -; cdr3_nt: TGTGCCAGCACCCCTACCCTGAACACTGAAGCTTTCTTT; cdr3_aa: CASTPTLNTEAFF